The 24 T cell receptor beta chains below were found in one sample sequenced in a study of metastatic and nonmetastatic thyroid tumors. Until they underwent thyroid surgery, no patient had received any treatment. TCRdb redid the clone calls on the PCR reads using MiXCR. The repertoire holds 39,000 or so clones, with roughly 18% as singletons. The source material was blood. The receptor set was obtained from a female donor with papillary thyroid cancer or a benign thyroid nodule (not recorded which). Some clones in this sample may be carry-over from other donors' samples.

This chain uses TRBV28 with TRBJ1-5, with D hard to call. The V gene's germline CDR1 is MDHEN and CDR2 SYDVKM. With 5 bases removed from V and 8 bases from J, the gap between germline ends came to 10 bases. The CDR3 covers 12 residues. The CDR3 bases are TGTGCCAGCAGTCCACCAGAGGAGCCCCAGCATTTT. It encodes CASSPPEEPQHF.

The genes are TRBV20-1 and TRBJ2-1; perhaps TRBD2 as D (7 bases). The CDR3 contains 14 residues. Trimming shortened V by 6 bases and J by 4 bases, and 16 bases separated the two germline ends. Germline CDR1 reads DFQATT; CDR2 reads SNEGSKA (reference sequence). DNA for the CDR3: TGCAGTGCGGGGGGGGCACTCTATTACAATGAGCAGTTCTTC. This encodes CSAGGALYYNEQFF.

This clone occurred a few times. A junction boundary mismatches the germline segment, possibly from a read error. The V and J genes are TRBV10-1 and TRBJ2-3; no reliable D call. This CDR3 contains 12 residues. Germline-derived CDR1 and CDR2 are WNHNN and SYGVQD (reference sequence). CDR3 sequence: CATNCPTDAQYF. The CDR3 nucleotides are TGCGCTACCAACTGCCCCACAGATGCGCAGTATTTT.

In its sample, this clone was seen many times. This chain joins TRBV10-3 and TRBJ2-1; D possibly matches TRBD1 or TRBD2 (5 bases each). V lost 4 bases to trimming and J lost 7 bases, with 20 bases between them. Per germline, CDR1 ENHRY and CDR2 SYGVKD. CDR3 size: 16 residues. CDR3 amino acids: CAISAPGPLGGNEQFF. DNA of the CDR3: TGTGCCATCAGTGCTCCGGGACCCCTAGGAGGAAATGAGCAGTTCTTC.

This clone is a singleton in its sample. The chain carries TRBV7-3 and TRBJ2-1; possibly TRBD2 for D (5 bases). The CDR3 sequence is 15 residues long. Germline-derived CDR1 and CDR2 are SGHTA and FQGTGA. Trimming pared 1 base from V and 0 bases from J, leaving 7 bases between. The chain's CDR3 is CASSLIGISYNEQFF. The CDR3 nucleotides read TGTGCCAGCAGCTTAATCGGGATCTCCTACAATGAGCAGTTCTTC.

In this sample, this clone turned up many times. CDR3 loop: CASSQIAGPKLFF. The CDR3 DNA sequence: TGCGCCAGCAGCCAAATAGCAGGGCCAAAACTGTTTTTT. The chain employs TRBV4-1 and TRBJ1-4; D is possibly TRBD1 (5 bases). The germline V gene has CDR1 MGHRA and CDR2 YSYEKL. The V end was cut by 2 bases, the J end by 10 bases, with 11 bases between. This CDR3 comprises 13 residues.

The chain carries TRBV20-1 and TRBJ2-7; D gene uncertain. This CDR3 is 11 amino acids long. With 7 bases removed from V and 2 bases from J, the gap between germline ends came to 9 bases. Germline CDR1 DFQATT, CDR2 SNEGSKA (reference sequence). The CDR3 nucleotides are TGCAGTGTACCCAAAACCTACGAGCAGTACTTC. Translating it yields CSVPKTYEQYF.

This clone was recorded at least ten times. The chain uses TRBV27 and TRBJ2-3; D is uncertain. V lost 2 bases to trimming and J lost 1 base, with 7 bases between them. Looked up from germline, CDR1 is MNHEY and CDR2 is SMNVEV (reference sequence). The length of the CDR3 is 14 residues. This chain's CDR3 is CASSLKDGTDTQYF. The CDR3 DNA follows: TGTGCCAGCAGTTTAAAGGACGGCACAGATACGCAGTATTTT.

Many counts were recorded for this clone. The CDR3 nucleotides are TGCAGTGCTAGAGGCCCAGGGCGGGGTGGCGAGCAGTACTTC. Protein product: CSARGPGRGGEQYF. The V and J genes are TRBV20-1 and TRBJ2-7; tentative D call: TRBD2 (6 bases). This CDR3 has 14 residues. Trimming shortened V by 1 base and J by 6 bases, and 16 bases separated the two germline ends. Germline V gene lookup returns CDR1 DFQATT and CDR2 SNEGSKA (reference sequence).

This clone has at least ten counts. V and J are TRBV20-1 and TRBJ2-3; 10 positions match TRBD2. The germline gives CDR1 DFQATT, CDR2 SNEGSKA (reference sequence). This CDR3 contains 15 residues. J was trimmed by 5 bases and V by 3 bases; bases with no gene match: 8. Written as DNA, the CDR3 is TGCAGTGCTAGGCAGCTAGCGGGAGCGGGAGATACGCAGTATTTT. This sequence encodes CSARQLAGAGDTQYF.

This clone was found a few times. The genes are TRBV6-5 and TRBJ2-1; tentatively, D is TRBD1 (5 bases). CDR1 MNHEY and CDR2 SVGAGI come from the germline V gene. The CDR3 length is 15 residues. The V gene lost 4 bases and the J gene lost 2 bases, with 12 bases spanning the gap. CDR3 sequence reads: CASSSDKVTYNEQFF. The CDR3 DNA reads as TGTGCCAGCAGTTCGGACAAGGTGACCTACAATGAGCAGTTCTTC.

This clone appeared a few times. Just one base apart from a much larger clone, this may be a read error. This chain uses TRBV11-2 with TRBJ2-7; D perhaps matches TRBD1 (5 bases). The germline V gene has CDR1 SGHAT and CDR2 FQNNGV. CDR3 length: 17 amino acids. The CDR3 here is CASSLERGVQSSYEQYF. CDR3 in DNA: TGTGCCAGTAGCTTAGAAAGGGGTGTACAGAGCTCCTACGAGCAGTACTTC.

This clone showed up many times. Here the CDR3 reads CASSIGFSYEQYF. CDR3 nucleotides: TGTGCCAGTAGTATCGGTTTCTCCTACGAGCAGTACTTC. The chain combines TRBV19 with TRBJ2-7; D unclear. The CDR3 is 13 amino acids. V was shortened by 3 bases and J by 0 bases, with 6 bases between the two germline ends. CDR1 and CDR2 (germline): LNHDA, SQIVND (reference sequence).

V usage is TRBV10-3 and J usage is TRBJ1-2; D ambiguous. Germline CDR1 reads ENHRY; CDR2 reads SYGVKD. The CDR3 has 14 amino acids. Deletions cut 0 bases from V and 3 bases from J, with 8 bases between. The CDR3 region is CAISESQFHYGYTF. The DNA of the CDR3 is TGTGCCATCAGTGAGTCGCAGTTTCACTATGGCTACACCTTC.

This clone was counted only a few times. The chain joins TRBV28 to TRBJ1-1; D uncertain. This CDR3 comprises 12 residues. Trimming took off 4 bases at V and 11 bases at J, with 14 bases between the two ends. The germline V gene has CDR1 MDHEN and CDR2 SYDVKM. CDR3 in DNA: TGTGCCAGCAGTTCACCAGCACTTTTGGCTTTCTTT. Translated: CASSSPALLAFF. Supplemented by reference TRBV28 and TRBJ1-1, the full variable domain reads DVKVTQSSRYLVKRTGEKVFLECVQDMDHENMFWYRQDPGLGLRLIYFSYDVKMKEKGDIPEGYSVSREKKERFSLILESASTNQTSMYLCASSSPALLAFFGQGTRLTVV.

The sample holds many counts of this clone. This chain connects TRBV4-2 to TRBJ2-1; 7 bases fit TRBD2. Germline lookup yields CDR1 LGHNA and CDR2 YNFKEQ. The CDR3 runs 15 residues. Unmatched junction bases numbered 3, after V lost 0 bases and J lost 4 bases. As DNA, the CDR3 is TGTGCCAGCAGCCAAGACTCCGGGGGGTACAATGAGCAGTTCTTC. This encodes CASSQDSGGYNEQFF.

This clone was detected many times. V usage is TRBV24-1 and J usage is TRBJ2-3, with D perhaps TRBD2 (6 bases). This CDR3 is built from 13 residues. CDR1 is KGHDR, CDR2 SFDVKD, per germline. V lost 6 bases to trimming and J lost 3 bases, with 9 bases between them. CDR3 region: CATSRAGTDTQYF. CDR3 sequence (DNA): TGTGCCACCAGTAGGGCGGGAACAGATACGCAGTATTTT.

The chain is built from TRBV11-1 and TRBJ1-2; 9 nucleotides line up with TRBD1. The V and J ends lost 0 bases and 0 bases, in that order; junction bases with no gene match: 5. This CDR3 comprises 17 residues. Germline V gives CDR1 SGHAT, CDR2 FQDESV (reference sequence). The CDR3 reads CASSLAGQGPANYGYTF. For the CDR3, the DNA is TGTGCCAGCAGCTTAGCAGGACAGGGGCCCGCTAACTATGGCTACACCTTC.

The chain combines TRBV2 with TRBJ1-5; 9 bases agree with TRBD1. The CDR3 extends over 14 amino acids. Germline V gene sequence: CDR1 SNHLY, CDR2 FYNNEI. Trimming at V came to 6 bases and at J to 0 bases, leaving 0 bases not matched to a gene. The CDR3 is CASRQGASNQPQHF. The CDR3 coding sequence is TGTGCCAGCAGACAGGGGGCTAGCAATCAGCCCCAGCATTTT.

As for this clone: One end of the junction varies from germline; a read error may be responsible. This chain uses TRBV19 with TRBJ2-3; D perhaps matches TRBD2 (5 bases). The germline CDR1 and CDR2 sequences are LNHDA and SQIVND (reference sequence). The CDR3 runs to 16 residues. The CDR3 protein is CASTPSTGISTVTQYF. The CDR3 bases are TGTGCCAGTACCCCCTCAACGGGGATTAGCACAGTTACGCAGTATTTT.

This sequence joins TRBV6-2 or TRBV6-3 and TRBJ1-2; D remains unclear. V was trimmed by 6 bases and J by 1 base, leaving 12 bases between them. Germline loops: CDR1 MNHEY, CDR2 SVGEGT. CDR3 length: 14 amino acids. This CDR3 is CASRYIGLNYGYTF. CDR3 sequence (DNA): TGTGCCAGCAGGTACATTGGACTTAACTATGGCTACACCTTC.

This clone was seen repeatedly, ten times or more. The rearrangement joins TRBV6-1 to TRBJ1-1; tentative D call: TRBD1 (6 bases). CDR3 length: 14 residues. The V end was cut by 5 bases, the J end by 4 bases, with 14 bases between. CDR1 and CDR2 (germline): MNHNS, SASEGT. The CDR3 nucleotides read TGTGCCAGCAGTCCCACAGGGTCCCCCACTGAAGCTTTCTTT. Encoded protein: CASSPTGSPTEAFF.

Ten or more counts support this clone. The V gene is TRBV19, the J gene TRBJ1-5; weak D call: TRBD1 (6 bases). CDR1 is LNHDA, CDR2 SQIVND, per germline (reference sequence). Trimming shortened V by 4 bases and J by 1 base, and 17 bases separated the two germline ends. The CDR3 is 17 residues long. Written as DNA, the CDR3 is TGTGCCAGTAGTAGTATGACGGGGGCAGGGAGCAATCAGCCCCAGCATTTT. This encodes CASSSMTGAGSNQPQHF.

Ten or more counts support this clone. This chain connects TRBV7-2 to TRBJ2-5; D gene uncertain. V lost 2 bases and J lost 5, with 3 bases in between. The CDR3 loop spans 11 amino acids. CDR1 SGHTA and CDR2 FQGNSA come from the germline V gene. The CDR3 coding sequence is TGTGCCAGCAGCTTATCCGAGACCCAGTACTTC. This sequence encodes CASSLSETQYF. Complete variable domain (other parts from reference TRBV7-2 and TRBJ2-5): GAGVSQSPSNKVTEKGKDVELRCDPISGHTALYWYRQSLGQGLEFLIYFQGNSAPDKSGLPSDRFSAERTGGSVSTLTIQRTQQEDSAVYLCASSLSETQYFGPGTRLLVL.